A selection of T cell receptor beta chains follows, all from one sample in a study of T-cell reconstitution after alpha-beta-depleted transplantation in children. TCRdb re-analysed the PCR reads in MiXCR, keeping a single row per CDR3 protein. The table records over 400,000 distinct CDR3 sequences, over 40% of them present only once. Material: PBMCs, obtained before TCRalphabeta/CD19-depleted stem cell transplant. The origin of the receptors is a girl aged 2-10 years with aplastic anemia, due to receive a stem cell transplant. CDR3s include the opening cysteine and the closing phenylalanine or tryptophan. The D gene is left open where the match is weak. Clone size is stated in some rows and not others, as once, few, many or a class when expanded.

J gene: TRBJ2-7
V gene: TRBV5-5
D gene: .
clone size: .
CDR3 protein: CASSLWDGFYEQYF
CDR3 DNA: TGTGCCAGCAGCTTGTGGGACGGATTCTACGAGCAGTACTTC

J gene: TRBJ2-7
V gene: TRBV7-2
D gene: .
clone size: .
CDR3 protein: CASSPINQRAFSYEQYF
CDR3 DNA: TGTGCCAGCAGCCCAATAAACCAGCGGGCCTTCTCCTACGAGCAGTACTTC

J gene: TRBJ2-1
V gene: TRBV20-1
D gene: TRBD1
clone size: once
CDR3 protein: CSARDLIQGPYNEQFF
CDR3 DNA: TGCAGTGCTAGAGATCTGATACAGGGGCCCTACAATGAGCAGTTCTTC

J gene: TRBJ1-2
V gene: TRBV28
D gene: .
clone size: .
CDR3 protein: CASSSPRLGNYGYTF
CDR3 DNA: TGTGCCAGCAGTTCCCCTCGGCTGGGGAACTATGGCTACACCTTC

J gene: TRBJ2-4
V gene: TRBV12-3/TRBV12-4
D gene: .
clone size: many
CDR3 protein: CASSPDPRGDIQYF
CDR3 DNA: TGTGCCAGCAGTCCCGACCCCCGCGGAGACATTCAGTACTTC

J gene: TRBJ2-1
V gene: TRBV12-3/TRBV12-4
D gene: TRBD2
clone size: .
CDR3 protein: CASSGPGAGHEQFF
CDR3 DNA: TGTGCCAGCAGTGGCCCGGGAGCGGGGCATGAGCAGTTCTTC

J gene: TRBJ2-7
V gene: TRBV28
D gene: TRBD1
clone size: .
CDR3 protein: CASINLGRGTGITYEQYF
CDR3 DNA: TGTGCCAGCATTAACTTGGGGCGGGGGACAGGGATTACCTACGAGCAGTACTTC

J gene: TRBJ2-4
V gene: TRBV2
D gene: TRBD2
clone size: .
CDR3 protein: CASSFAGEAKNIQYF
CDR3 DNA: TGTGCCAGCAGTTTTGCGGGAGAAGCCAAAAACATTCAGTACTTC

J gene: TRBJ2-2
V gene: TRBV28
D gene: .
clone size: many
CDR3 protein: CASSLRLTYTGELFF
CDR3 DNA: TGTGCCAGCAGTTTACGACTAACTTACACCGGGGAGCTGTTTTTT

J gene: TRBJ2-5
V gene: TRBV12-3/TRBV12-4
D gene: .
clone size: many
CDR3 protein: CASSTRAEETQYF
CDR3 DNA: TGTGCCAGCAGTACGAGAGCGGAAGAGACCCAGTACTTC

J gene: TRBJ2-5
V gene: TRBV20-1
D gene: .
clone size: many
CDR3 protein: CSAPDGSPVETQYF
CDR3 DNA: TGCAGTGCCCCTGATGGGAGTCCTGTCGAGACCCAGTACTTC

J gene: TRBJ2-3
V gene: TRBV7-9
D gene: .
clone size: few
CDR3 protein: CASSFWTSTDTQYF
CDR3 DNA: TGTGCCAGCAGCTTTTGGACTAGCACAGATACGCAGTATTTT

J gene: TRBJ2-3
V gene: TRBV7-2
D gene: .
clone size: many
CDR3 protein: CASSLRRAVDTQYF
CDR3 DNA: TGTGCCAGCAGCTTAAGAAGGGCGGTAGATACGCAGTATTTT

J gene: TRBJ2-1
V gene: TRBV9
D gene: .
clone size: few
CDR3 protein: CASSWSGSEQFF
CDR3 DNA: TGTGCCAGCAGCTGGTCCGGGAGTGAGCAGTTCTTC

J gene: TRBJ2-5
V gene: TRBV5-6
D gene: TRBD2
clone size: many
CDR3 protein: CASSLRGRREGQGETQYF
CDR3 DNA: TGTGCCAGCAGCTTGCGAGGAAGGCGGGAGGGCCAGGGGGAGACCCAGTACTTC

J gene: TRBJ1-2
V gene: TRBV12-3/TRBV12-4
D gene: .
clone size: .
CDR3 protein: CASSPTQGVNYGYTF
CDR3 DNA: TGTGCCAGCAGTCCCACACAGGGCGTGAACTATGGCTACACCTTC

J gene: TRBJ2-5
V gene: TRBV4-1
D gene: .
clone size: .
CDR3 protein: CASSQGKPGAVKEETQYF
CDR3 DNA: TGCGCCAGCAGCCAGGGAAAACCGGGGGCAGTTAAGGAAGAGACCCAGTACTTC

J gene: TRBJ2-3
V gene: TRBV11-2
D gene: .
clone size: .
CDR3 protein: CASSSQSTTYTDTQYF
CDR3 DNA: TGTGCCAGCAGCTCACAATCGACTACCTACACAGATACGCAGTATTTT

J gene: TRBJ2-2
V gene: TRBV5-5
D gene: .
clone size: few
CDR3 protein: CASTQSLGELFF
CDR3 DNA: TGTGCCAGCACCCAGTCCCTCGGGGAGCTGTTTTTT

J gene: TRBJ2-3
V gene: TRBV4-2
D gene: TRBD2
clone size: once
CDR3 protein: CASSQDKRTSGLPDTQYF
CDR3 DNA: TGTGCCAGCAGCCAAGATAAACGGACTAGCGGTCTACCAGATACGCAGTATTTT

J gene: TRBJ2-1
V gene: TRBV5-1
D gene: TRBD2
clone size: many
CDR3 protein: CASSLVGTSARYEQFF
CDR3 DNA: TGCGCCAGCAGCTTGGTGGGGACTAGCGCAAGGTATGAGCAGTTCTTC

J gene: TRBJ2-3
V gene: TRBV28
D gene: .
clone size: few
CDR3 protein: CASSFLTGSSTDTQYF
CDR3 DNA: TGTGCCAGCAGTTTCCTGACCGGATCAAGTACAGATACGCAGTATTTT

J gene: TRBJ2-2
V gene: TRBV10-1
D gene: .
clone size: .
CDR3 protein: CASMWGARSGELFF
CDR3 DNA: TGCGCCAGCATGTGGGGGGCGAGGTCCGGGGAGCTGTTTTTT

J gene: TRBJ2-5
V gene: TRBV28
D gene: TRBD1
clone size: .
CDR3 protein: CASSYHLTGTGRVGNQETQYF
CDR3 DNA: TGTGCCAGCAGTTATCATTTAACCGGGACAGGGCGTGTGGGTAACCAAGAGACCCAGTACTTC

J gene: TRBJ2-2
V gene: TRBV7-9
D gene: TRBD2
clone size: .
CDR3 protein: CASSSRLAGEAGELFF
CDR3 DNA: TGTGCCAGCAGCTCAAGACTAGCGGGAGAGGCTGGGGAGCTGTTTTTT

J gene: TRBJ1-2
V gene: TRBV5-5
D gene: TRBD1
clone size: many
CDR3 protein: CASSWGQGARYGYTF
CDR3 DNA: TGTGCCAGCAGCTGGGGGCAGGGGGCACGCTATGGCTACACCTTC

J gene: TRBJ2-3
V gene: TRBV5-1
D gene: .
clone size: few
CDR3 protein: CASSLGGGYTDTQYF
CDR3 DNA: TGCGCCAGCAGCTTGGGTGGCGGCTACACAGATACGCAGTATTTT

J gene: TRBJ2-7
V gene: TRBV20-1
D gene: .
clone size: many
CDR3 protein: CSAPLGGRAQYF
CDR3 DNA: TGCAGTGCCCCTTTGGGAGGCAGGGCGCAGTACTTC

J gene: TRBJ2-3
V gene: TRBV7-9
D gene: TRBD2
clone size: .
CDR3 protein: CASSFRSGNTDTQYF
CDR3 DNA: TGTGCCAGCAGCTTTAGAAGCGGGAACACAGATACGCAGTATTTT

J gene: TRBJ2-3
V gene: TRBV12-3/TRBV12-4
D gene: .
clone size: .
CDR3 protein: CASSPRPAADTQYF
CDR3 DNA: TGTGCCAGCAGTCCCCGTCCCGCGGCAGATACGCAGTATTTT

J gene: TRBJ2-7
V gene: TRBV27
D gene: .
clone size: many
CDR3 protein: CASSLKGPSSYEQYF
CDR3 DNA: TGTGCCAGCAGTTTAAAGGGGCCCAGCTCCTACGAGCAGTACTTC

J gene: TRBJ1-1
V gene: TRBV28
D gene: .
clone size: many
CDR3 protein: CASSLTGTSNAEAFF
CDR3 DNA: TGTGCCAGCAGTTTAACCGGGACTTCTAACGCTGAAGCTTTCTTT

J gene: TRBJ2-1
V gene: TRBV15
D gene: .
clone size: many
CDR3 protein: CATSRDPAPSSYNEQFF
CDR3 DNA: TGTGCCACCAGCAGAGATCCAGCGCCGAGCTCCTACAATGAGCAGTTCTTC

J gene: TRBJ2-4
V gene: TRBV20-1
D gene: TRBD2
clone size: once
CDR3 protein: CSARVLTSVQKNIQYF
CDR3 DNA: TGCAGTGCTAGAGTCCTAACTAGCGTGCAGAAAAACATTCAGTACTTC

J gene: TRBJ1-4
V gene: TRBV20-1
D gene: TRBD1
clone size: few
CDR3 protein: CSAPWTGARGKLFF
CDR3 DNA: TGCAGTGCACCGTGGACAGGGGCGCGTGGAAAACTGTTTTTT

J gene: TRBJ2-5
V gene: TRBV9
D gene: .
clone size: .
CDR3 protein: CASSVEGSVETQYF
CDR3 DNA: TGTGCCAGCAGCGTAGAAGGGTCCGTGGAGACCCAGTACTTC

J gene: TRBJ2-5
V gene: TRBV19
D gene: TRBD2
clone size: .
CDR3 protein: CASSIPGSGIEETQYF
CDR3 DNA: TGTGCCAGTAGTATACCGGGAAGCGGGATAGAAGAGACCCAGTACTTC